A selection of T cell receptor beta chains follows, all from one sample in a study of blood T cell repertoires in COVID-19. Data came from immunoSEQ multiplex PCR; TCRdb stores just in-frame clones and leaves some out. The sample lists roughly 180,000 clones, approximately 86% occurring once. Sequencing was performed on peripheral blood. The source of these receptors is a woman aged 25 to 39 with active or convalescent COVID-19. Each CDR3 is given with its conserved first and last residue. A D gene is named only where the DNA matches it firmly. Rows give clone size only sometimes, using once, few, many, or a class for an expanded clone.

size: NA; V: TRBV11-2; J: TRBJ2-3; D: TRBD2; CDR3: CAVLQRDLNTDTQYF; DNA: TGTGCCGTTTTACAGCGGGACCTCAACACAGATACGCAGTATTTT
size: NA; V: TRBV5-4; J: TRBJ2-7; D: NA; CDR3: CASSLAGLHYEQYF; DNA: TGTGCCAGCAGCTTGGCGGGACTCCACTACGAGCAGTACTTC
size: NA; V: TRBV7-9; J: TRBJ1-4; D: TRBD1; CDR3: CASGRDRGGEKLFF; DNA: TGTGCCAGCGGCCGGGACAGGGGTGGTGAAAAACTGTTTTTT
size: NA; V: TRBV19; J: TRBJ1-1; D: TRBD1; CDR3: CASSPQGRNTEAFF; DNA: TGTGCCAGTAGTCCACAGGGGCGGAACACTGAAGCTTTCTTT
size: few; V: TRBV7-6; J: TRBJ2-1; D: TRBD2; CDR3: CASSLYSGRGDNEQFF; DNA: TGTGCCAGCAGCTTATATAGCGGGAGGGGTGACAATGAGCAGTTCTTC
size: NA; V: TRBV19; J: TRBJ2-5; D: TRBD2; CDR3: CASGTSGGQETQYF; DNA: TGTGCCTCCGGGACTAGCGGGGGACAAGAGACCCAGTACTTC
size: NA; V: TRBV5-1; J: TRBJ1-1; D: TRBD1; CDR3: CASSLGTALNTEAFF; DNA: TGCGCCAGCAGCCTAGGGACAGCGCTAAACACTGAAGCTTTCTTT
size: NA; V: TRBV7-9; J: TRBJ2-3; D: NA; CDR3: CASSPSGPDTQYF; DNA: TGTGCCAGCAGCCCATCAGGGCCAGATACGCAGTATTTT
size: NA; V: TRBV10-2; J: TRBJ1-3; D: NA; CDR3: CASRPGASSGNTIYF; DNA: TGCGCCAGCAGGCCAGGGGCTTCCTCTGGAAACACCATATATTTT
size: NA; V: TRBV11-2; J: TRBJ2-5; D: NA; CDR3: CASSLGTQIGGQETQYF; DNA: TGTGCCAGCAGCTTAGGGACACAGATCGGTGGCCAAGAGACCCAGTACTTC
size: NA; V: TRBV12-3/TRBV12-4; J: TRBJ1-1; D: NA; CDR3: CASSFRSGTEAFF; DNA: TGTGCCAGCAGTTTTCGCTCGGGGACTGAAGCTTTCTTT
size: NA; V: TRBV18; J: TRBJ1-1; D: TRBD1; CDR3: CASDSGQFFEAFF; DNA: TGTGCCAGCGATTCGGGACAGTTTTTTGAAGCTTTCTTT
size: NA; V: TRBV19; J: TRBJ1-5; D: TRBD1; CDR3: CASSRGQGANSNQPQHF; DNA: TGTGCCAGTAGTAGAGGGCAGGGGGCGAATAGCAATCAGCCCCAGCATTTT
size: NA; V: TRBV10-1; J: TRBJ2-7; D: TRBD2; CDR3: CASSELLPAGAGNEQYF; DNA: TGCGCCAGCAGTGAGTTACTCCCAGCGGGAGCTGGGAACGAGCAGTACTTC
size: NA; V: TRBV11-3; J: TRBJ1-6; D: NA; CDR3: CASSLADNSPLHF; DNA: TGTGCCAGCAGCTTAGCCGATAATTCACCCCTCCACTTT
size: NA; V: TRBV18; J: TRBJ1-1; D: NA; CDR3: CASSPPAGNTEAFF; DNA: TGTGCCAGCTCACCTCCTGCAGGGAACACTGAAGCTTTCTTT
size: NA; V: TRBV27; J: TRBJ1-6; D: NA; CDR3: CASRVGYNSPLHF; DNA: TGTGCCAGCAGGGTCGGCTATAATTCACCCCTCCACTTT
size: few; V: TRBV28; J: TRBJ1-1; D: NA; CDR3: CASSPPGQRNTEAFF; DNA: TGTGCCAGCAGTCCCCCCGGACAGCGGAACACTGAAGCTTTCTTT
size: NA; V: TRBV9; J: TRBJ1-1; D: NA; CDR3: CASSVSGATEAFF; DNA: TGTGCCAGCAGCGTTAGTGGGGCCACTGAAGCTTTCTTT
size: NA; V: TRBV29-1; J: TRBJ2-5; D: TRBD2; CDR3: CSVEWRLAEETQYF; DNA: TGCAGCGTTGAATGGCGACTAGCGGAAGAGACCCAGTACTTC
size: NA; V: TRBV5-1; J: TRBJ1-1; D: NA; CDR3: CASSLVVNTEAFF; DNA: TGCGCCAGCAGCTTGGTAGTGAACACTGAAGCTTTCTTT
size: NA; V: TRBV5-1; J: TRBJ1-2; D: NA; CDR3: CASSLVGHLNYGYTF; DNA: TGCGCCAGCAGCTTGGTTGGGCACCTTAACTATGGCTACACCTTC
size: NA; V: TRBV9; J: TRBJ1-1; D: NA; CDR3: CASSVDDDSEAFF; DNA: TGTGCCAGCAGCGTAGATGACGACTCTGAAGCTTTCTTT
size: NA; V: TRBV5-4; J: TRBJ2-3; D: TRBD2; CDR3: CASSPGTSGGWSTDTQYF; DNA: TGTGCCAGCAGCCCCGGGACTAGCGGGGGTTGGAGCACAGATACGCAGTATTTT
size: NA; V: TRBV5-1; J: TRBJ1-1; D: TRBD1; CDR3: CASSPQGWTEAFF; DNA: TGCGCCAGCAGCCCACAGGGGTGGACTGAAGCTTTCTTT
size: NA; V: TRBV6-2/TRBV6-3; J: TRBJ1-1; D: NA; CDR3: CASSYVWNTEAFF; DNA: TGTGCCAGCAGTTACGTCTGGAACACTGAAGCTTTCTTT
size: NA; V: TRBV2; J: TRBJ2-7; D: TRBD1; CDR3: CASSERQGAYEQYF; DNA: TGTGCCAGCAGTGAACGACAGGGGGCCTACGAGCAGTACTTC
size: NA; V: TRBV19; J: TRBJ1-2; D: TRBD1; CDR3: CASNRRDRVYGYTF; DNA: TGTGCCAGTAACCGCCGGGACAGGGTCTATGGCTACACCTTC
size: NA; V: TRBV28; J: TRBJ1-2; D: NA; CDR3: CASLLGRGRYGYTF; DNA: TGTGCCAGCCTATTGGGTAGGGGGAGATATGGCTACACCTTC
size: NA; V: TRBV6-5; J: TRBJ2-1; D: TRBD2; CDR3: CASSYSGRGRNEQFF; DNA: TGTGCCAGCAGTTACAGCGGGAGAGGAAGGAATGAGCAGTTCTTC
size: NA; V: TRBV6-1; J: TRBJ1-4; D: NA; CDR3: CASSEAGSGLEKLFF; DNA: TGTGCCAGCAGTGAAGCGGGCAGTGGACTTGAAAAACTGTTTTTT
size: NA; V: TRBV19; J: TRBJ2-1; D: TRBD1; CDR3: CASSTLQGLAGNEQFF; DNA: TGTGCCAGTAGTACCCTACAGGGGTTGGCGGGCAATGAGCAGTTCTTC